This T cell receptor beta chain was recovered during a study of siplizumab effects on memory and regulatory T cells. The study, taken as a whole, reports: To unstimulated subsets, only a minor fraction of alloreactive clones could be mapped.

The repertoire was sequenced with immunoSEQ multiplex PCR; TCRdb's copy has only in-frame clones and lacks some. The sample carries about 100,000 clones, about 90% recorded once. As regards this clone: Its antigen is still unknown.

The CDR3 extends over 14 amino acids. Germline assignment: CDR1 MNHNY and CDR2 SVGAGI (reference sequence). Trimming left V 2 bases short and J 1 base short, with 8 bases between. The rearrangement links TRBV6-6 to TRBJ1-1; a possible D gene is TRBD1 (6 bases). This receptor was obtained from a human donor in good health. Sample: CD4+ T cells sorted from blood. The CDR3 DNA is TGTGCCAGCAGTTACACGACAGGGAACACTGAAGCTTTCTTT. Its translation is CASSYTTGNTEAFF.